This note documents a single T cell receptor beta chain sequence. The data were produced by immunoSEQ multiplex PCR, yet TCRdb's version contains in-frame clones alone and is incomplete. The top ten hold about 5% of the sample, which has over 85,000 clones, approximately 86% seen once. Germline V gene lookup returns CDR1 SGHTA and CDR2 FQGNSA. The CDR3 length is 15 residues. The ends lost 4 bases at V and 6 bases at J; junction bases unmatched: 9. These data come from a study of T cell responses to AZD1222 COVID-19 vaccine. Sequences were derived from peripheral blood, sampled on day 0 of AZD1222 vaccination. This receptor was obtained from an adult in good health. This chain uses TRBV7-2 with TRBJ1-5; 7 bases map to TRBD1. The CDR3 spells CASSWGSGGPQPQHF. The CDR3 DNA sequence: TGTGCCAGCAGCTGGGGGTCAGGGGGGCCTCAGCCCCAGCATTTT.